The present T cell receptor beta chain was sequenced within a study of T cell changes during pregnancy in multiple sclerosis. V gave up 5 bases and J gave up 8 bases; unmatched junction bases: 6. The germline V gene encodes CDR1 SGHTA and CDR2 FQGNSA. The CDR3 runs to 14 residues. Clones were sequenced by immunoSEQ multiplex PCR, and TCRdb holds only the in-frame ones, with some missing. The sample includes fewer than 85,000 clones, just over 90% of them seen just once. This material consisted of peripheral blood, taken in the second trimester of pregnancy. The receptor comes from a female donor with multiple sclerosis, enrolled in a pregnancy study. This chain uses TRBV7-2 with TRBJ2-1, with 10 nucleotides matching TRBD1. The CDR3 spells CASSLGQGYYEQFF. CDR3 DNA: TGTGCCAGCAGCCTGGGACAGGGGTACTATGAGCAGTTCTTC.